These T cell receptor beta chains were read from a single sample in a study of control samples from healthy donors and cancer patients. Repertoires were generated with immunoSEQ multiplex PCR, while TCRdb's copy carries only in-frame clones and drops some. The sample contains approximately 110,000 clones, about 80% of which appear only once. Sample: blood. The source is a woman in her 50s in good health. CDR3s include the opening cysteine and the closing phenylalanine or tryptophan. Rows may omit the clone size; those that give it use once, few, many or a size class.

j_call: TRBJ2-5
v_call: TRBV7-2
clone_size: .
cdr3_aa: CASSPNLSGGETQYF

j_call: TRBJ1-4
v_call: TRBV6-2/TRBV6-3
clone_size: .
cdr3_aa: CASSYGDDTVYNEKLFF

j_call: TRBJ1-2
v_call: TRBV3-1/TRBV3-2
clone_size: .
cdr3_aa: CASSHFGGTGDGYTF

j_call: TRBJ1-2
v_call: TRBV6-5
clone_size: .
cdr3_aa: CASKGLYGYTF

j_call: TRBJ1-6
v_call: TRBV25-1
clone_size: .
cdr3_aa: CASTMGQDNSPLHF

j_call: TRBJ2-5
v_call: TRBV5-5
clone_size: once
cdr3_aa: CASSFASEETQYF

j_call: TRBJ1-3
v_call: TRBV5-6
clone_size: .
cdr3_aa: CVSSRRDIFSGNTIYF

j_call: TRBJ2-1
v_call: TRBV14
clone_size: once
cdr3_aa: CASSQDRSSGTFGEQFF

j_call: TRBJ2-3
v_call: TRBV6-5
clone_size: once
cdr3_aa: CASTYLANTDTQYF

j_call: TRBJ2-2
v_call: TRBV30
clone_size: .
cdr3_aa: CASPGQFANTGELFF

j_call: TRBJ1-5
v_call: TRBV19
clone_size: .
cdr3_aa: CASSISPSRNQPQHF

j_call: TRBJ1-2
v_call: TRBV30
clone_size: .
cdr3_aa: CAWLSPAGGYGYTF

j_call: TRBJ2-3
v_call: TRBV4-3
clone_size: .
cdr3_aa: CASSRQGTSGASTDTQYF

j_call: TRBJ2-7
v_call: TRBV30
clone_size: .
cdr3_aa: CAWSRSVSGRASEQYF

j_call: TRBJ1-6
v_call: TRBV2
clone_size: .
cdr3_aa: CASSNGQGDNSPLHF

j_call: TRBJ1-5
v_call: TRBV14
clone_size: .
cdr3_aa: CASTFTGPNQPQHF

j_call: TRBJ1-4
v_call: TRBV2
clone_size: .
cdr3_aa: CASRQSRGGEKLFF

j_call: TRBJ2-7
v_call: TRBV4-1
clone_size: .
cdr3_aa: CASSFKLTEVGEQYF

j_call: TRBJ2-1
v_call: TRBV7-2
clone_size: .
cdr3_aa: CASSLRQGTVNEQFF

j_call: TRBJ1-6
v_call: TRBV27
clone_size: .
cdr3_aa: CASSLSSLSTSPLHF

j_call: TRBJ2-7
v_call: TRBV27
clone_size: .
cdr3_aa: CASSAGQGRYEQYF

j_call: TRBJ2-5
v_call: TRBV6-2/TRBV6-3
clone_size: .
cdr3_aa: CASGRQGGAWETQYF